The 3 T cell receptor beta chains below come from one sample, sequenced in a study of blood T cell repertoires in COVID-19. Produced via immunoSEQ multiplex PCR; TCRdb's table is partial and in-frame only. The sample yields 220,000 or so clones, roughly 88% seen once. Sequenced sample: PBMCs or T cells enriched from blood (not recorded which). The receptors come from a woman in her 50s who had recovered from COVID-19.

The CDR3 region has the DNA TGTGCCAGCAGCTTAAAACTAGCGGGAGGGCCCGAGTTCTTC. Amino acids: CASSLKLAGGPEFF. This sequence joins TRBV7-3 and TRBJ2-1; TRBD2 agrees at 13 bases. The V segment lost 1 base and the J segment 14 bases; nucleotides outside the gene matches: 5. Looked up from germline, CDR1 is SGHTA and CDR2 is FQGTGA. This CDR3 has 14 residues.

CDR3 sequence: CASSPRLTSGSSYNEQFF. The CDR3 DNA follows: TGTGCCAGCTCACCAAGGCTGACTAGCGGGAGCTCCTACAATGAGCAGTTCTTC. The V call is TRBV18, the J call TRBJ2-1; TRBD2 aligns across 12 bases. The CDR3 has 18 residues. The germline CDR1 and CDR2 sequences are KGHSH and LQKENI. After removal of 2 bases from V and 0 bases from J, the junction contained 5 bases not matched to a gene.

The chain joins TRBV7-2 to TRBJ2-3; perhaps TRBD2 as D (6 bases). V was cut by 5 bases and J by 0 bases, with 21 bases left in between. The CDR3 has 18 amino acids. The germline gives CDR1 SGHTA, CDR2 FQGNSA. CDR3 sequence reads: CASSERSGVWDSTDTQYF. In DNA, the CDR3 is TGTGCCAGCAGCGAGAGATCGGGGGTTTGGGACAGCACAGATACGCAGTATTTT.